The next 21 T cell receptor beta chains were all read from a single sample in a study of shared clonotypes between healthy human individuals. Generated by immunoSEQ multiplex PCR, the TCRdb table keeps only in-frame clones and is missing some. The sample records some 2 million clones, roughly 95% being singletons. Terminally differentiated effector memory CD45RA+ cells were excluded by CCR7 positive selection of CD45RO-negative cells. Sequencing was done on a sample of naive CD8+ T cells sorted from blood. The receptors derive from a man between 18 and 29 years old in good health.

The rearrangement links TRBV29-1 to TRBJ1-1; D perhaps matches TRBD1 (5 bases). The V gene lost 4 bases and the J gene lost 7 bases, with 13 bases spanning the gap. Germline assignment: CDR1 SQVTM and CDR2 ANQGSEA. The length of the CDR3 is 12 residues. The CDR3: CSVVGDSDEAFF. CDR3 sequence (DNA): TGCAGCGTTGTAGGGGACTCGGATGAAGCTTTCTTT.

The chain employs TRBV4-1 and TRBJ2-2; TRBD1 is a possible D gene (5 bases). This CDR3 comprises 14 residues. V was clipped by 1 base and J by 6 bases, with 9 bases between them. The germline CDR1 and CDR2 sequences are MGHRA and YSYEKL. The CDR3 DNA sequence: TGCGCCAGCAGCCAAGTTGGGGCTCCCGGGGAGCTGTTTTTT. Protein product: CASSQVGAPGELFF.

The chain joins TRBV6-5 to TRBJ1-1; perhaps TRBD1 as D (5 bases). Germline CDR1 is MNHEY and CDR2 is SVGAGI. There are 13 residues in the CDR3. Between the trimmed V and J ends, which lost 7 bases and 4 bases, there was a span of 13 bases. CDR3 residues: CASTPVGGTEAFF. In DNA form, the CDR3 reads TGTGCCAGCACCCCCGTGGGGGGCACTGAAGCTTTCTTT.

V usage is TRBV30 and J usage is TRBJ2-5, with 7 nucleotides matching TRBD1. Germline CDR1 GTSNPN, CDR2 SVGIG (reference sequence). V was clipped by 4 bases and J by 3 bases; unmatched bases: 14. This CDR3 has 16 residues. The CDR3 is CAWNSKAGTDEETQYF. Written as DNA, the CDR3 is TGTGCCTGGAATTCAAAAGCCGGGACAGATGAAGAGACCCAGTACTTC.

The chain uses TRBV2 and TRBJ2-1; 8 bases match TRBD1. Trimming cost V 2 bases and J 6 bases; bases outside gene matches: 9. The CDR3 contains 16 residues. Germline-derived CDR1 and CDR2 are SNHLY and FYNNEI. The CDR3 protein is CASSEFGQGGGNEQFF. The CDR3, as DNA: TGTGCCAGCAGTGAATTTGGACAGGGTGGGGGCAATGAGCAGTTCTTC.

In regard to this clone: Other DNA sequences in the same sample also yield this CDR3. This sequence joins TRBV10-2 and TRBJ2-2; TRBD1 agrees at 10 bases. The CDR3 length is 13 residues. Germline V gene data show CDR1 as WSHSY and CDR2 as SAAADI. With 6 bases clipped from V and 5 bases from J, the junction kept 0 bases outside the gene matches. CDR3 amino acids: CASRDRGTGELFF. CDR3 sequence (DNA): TGCGCCAGCAGGGACAGGGGGACCGGGGAGCTGTTTTTT.

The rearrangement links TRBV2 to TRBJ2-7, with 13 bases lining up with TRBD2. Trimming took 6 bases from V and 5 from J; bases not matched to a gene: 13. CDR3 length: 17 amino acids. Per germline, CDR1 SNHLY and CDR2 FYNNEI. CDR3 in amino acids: CASSQYGLAGEENEQYF. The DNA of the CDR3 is TGTGCCAGCAGCCAATACGGACTAGCGGGAGAGGAAAACGAGCAGTACTTC. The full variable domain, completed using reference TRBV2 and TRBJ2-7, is EPEVTQTPSHQVTQMGQEVILRCVPISNHLYFYWYRQILGQKVEFLVSFYNNEISEKSEIFDDQFSVERPDGSNFTLKIRSTKLEDSAMYFCASSQYGLAGEENEQYFGPGTRLTVT.

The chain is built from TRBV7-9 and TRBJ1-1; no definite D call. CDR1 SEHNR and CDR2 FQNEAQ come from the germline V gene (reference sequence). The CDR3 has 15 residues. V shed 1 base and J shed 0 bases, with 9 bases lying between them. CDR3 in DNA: TGTGCCAGCAGCTTAGGTTCATGGGTGAACACTGAAGCTTTCTTT. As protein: CASSLGSWVNTEAFF.

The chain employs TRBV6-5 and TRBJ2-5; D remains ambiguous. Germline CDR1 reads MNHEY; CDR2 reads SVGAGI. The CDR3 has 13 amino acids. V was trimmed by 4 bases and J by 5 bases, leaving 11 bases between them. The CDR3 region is CASSLENTETQYF. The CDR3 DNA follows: TGTGCCAGCAGTTTGGAGAATACGGAGACCCAGTACTTC.

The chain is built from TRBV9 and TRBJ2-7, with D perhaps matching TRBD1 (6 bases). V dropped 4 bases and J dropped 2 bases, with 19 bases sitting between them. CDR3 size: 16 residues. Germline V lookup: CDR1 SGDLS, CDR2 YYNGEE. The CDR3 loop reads CASSSSGTPRPYEQYF. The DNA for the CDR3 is TGTGCCAGCAGCTCATCAGGGACACCCCGGCCCTACGAGCAGTACTTC.

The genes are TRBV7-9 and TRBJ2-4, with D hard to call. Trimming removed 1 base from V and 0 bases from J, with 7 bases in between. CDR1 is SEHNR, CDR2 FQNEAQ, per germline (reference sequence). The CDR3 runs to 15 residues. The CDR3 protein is CASSLVSAAKNIQYF. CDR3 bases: TGTGCCAGCAGCTTAGTATCTGCAGCCAAAAACATTCAGTACTTC. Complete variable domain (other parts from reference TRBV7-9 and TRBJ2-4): DTGVSQNPRHKITKRGQNVTFRCDPISEHNRLYWYRQTLGQGPEFLTYFQNEAQLEKSRLLSDRFSAERPKGSFSTLEIQRTEQGDSAMYLCASSLVSAAKNIQYFGAGTRLSVL.

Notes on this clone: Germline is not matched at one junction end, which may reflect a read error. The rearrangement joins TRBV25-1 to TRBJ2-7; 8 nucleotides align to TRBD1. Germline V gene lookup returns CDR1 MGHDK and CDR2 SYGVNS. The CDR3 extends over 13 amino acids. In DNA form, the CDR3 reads TGTGCCAGCAGTTCAGGGGGCTCCAACGAGCAGTACTTC. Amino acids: CASSSGGSNEQYF.

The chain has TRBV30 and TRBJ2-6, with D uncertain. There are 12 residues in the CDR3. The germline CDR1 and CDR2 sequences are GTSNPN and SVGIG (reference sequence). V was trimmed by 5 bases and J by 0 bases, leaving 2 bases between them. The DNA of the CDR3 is TGTGCCTGGGCCTCTGGGGCCAACGTCCTGACTTTC. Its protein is CAWASGANVLTF.

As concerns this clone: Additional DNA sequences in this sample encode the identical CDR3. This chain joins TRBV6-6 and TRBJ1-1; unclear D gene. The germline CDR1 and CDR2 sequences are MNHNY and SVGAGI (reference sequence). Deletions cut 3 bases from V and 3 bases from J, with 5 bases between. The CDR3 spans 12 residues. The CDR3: CASSYSDTEAFF. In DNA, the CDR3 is TGTGCCAGCAGTTATAGCGACACTGAAGCTTTCTTT.

The CDR3 DNA follows: TGCGCCAGCAGCGTCGACGGGTTCTCTGGAAACACCATATATTTT. Residues: CASSVDGFSGNTIYF. This chain uses TRBV5-1 with TRBJ1-3, with D uncertain. CDR3 length: 15 residues. The germline gives CDR1 SGHRS, CDR2 YFSETQ. Trimming cost V 4 bases and J 0 bases, with 11 bases left between them.

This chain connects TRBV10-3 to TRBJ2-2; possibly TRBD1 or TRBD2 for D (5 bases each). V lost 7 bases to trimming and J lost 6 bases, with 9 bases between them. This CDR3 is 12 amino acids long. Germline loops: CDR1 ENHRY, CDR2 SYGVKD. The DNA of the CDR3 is TGTGCCATCATGGGGGTTTCCGGGGAGCTGTTTTTT. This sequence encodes CAIMGVSGELFF.

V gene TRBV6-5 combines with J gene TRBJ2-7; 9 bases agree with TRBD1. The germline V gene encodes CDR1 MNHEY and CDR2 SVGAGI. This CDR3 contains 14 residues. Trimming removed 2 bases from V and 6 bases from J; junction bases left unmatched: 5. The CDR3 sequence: CASSYDRGSLEQYF. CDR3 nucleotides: TGTGCCAGCAGTTACGACAGGGGGTCCCTCGAGCAGTACTTC.

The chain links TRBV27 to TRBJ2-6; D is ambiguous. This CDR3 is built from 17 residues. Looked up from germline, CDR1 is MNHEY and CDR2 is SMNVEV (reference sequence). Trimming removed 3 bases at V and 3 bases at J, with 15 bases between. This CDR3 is CASSLGAYSSGANVLTF. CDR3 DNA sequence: TGTGCCAGCAGTTTGGGTGCGTACTCGAGTGGGGCCAACGTCCTGACTTTC.

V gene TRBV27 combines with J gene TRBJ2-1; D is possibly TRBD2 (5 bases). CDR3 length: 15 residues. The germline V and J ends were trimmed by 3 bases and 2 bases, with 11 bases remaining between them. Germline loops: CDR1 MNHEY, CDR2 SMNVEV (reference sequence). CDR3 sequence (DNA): TGTGCCAGCAGTTTTGGAGGAGACCCCTACAATGAGCAGTTCTTC. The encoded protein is CASSFGGDPYNEQFF.

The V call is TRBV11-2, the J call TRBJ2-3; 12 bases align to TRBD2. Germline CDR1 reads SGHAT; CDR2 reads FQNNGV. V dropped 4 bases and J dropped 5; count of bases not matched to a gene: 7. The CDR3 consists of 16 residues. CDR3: CASSSRLAGVGDTQYF. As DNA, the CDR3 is TGTGCCAGCAGCTCAAGACTAGCGGGAGTTGGAGATACGCAGTATTTT.

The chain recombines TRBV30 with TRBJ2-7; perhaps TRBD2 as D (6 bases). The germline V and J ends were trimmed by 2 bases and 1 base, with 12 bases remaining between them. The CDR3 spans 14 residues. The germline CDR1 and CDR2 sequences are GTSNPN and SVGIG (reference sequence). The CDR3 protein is CAWSFGGSSYEQYF. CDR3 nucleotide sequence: TGTGCCTGGAGTTTCGGAGGGTCATCCTACGAGCAGTACTTC.